This TCR beta chain is from a study of T cells after yellow fever vaccination. The study made its TCR cDNA through 5'RACE template switching. That step introduced a universal primer site along with UMIs. TCRdb analysed the 5' RACE reads with MiXCR anew, one entry per CDR3 protein. Of about 120,000 distinct CDR3 sequences listed, roughly 9% are singletons. This clonotype was picked up a small number of times. Germline CDR1 SEHNR, CDR2 FQNEAQ (reference sequence). The CDR3 extends over 13 amino acids. With V trimmed by 7 bases and J by 6 bases, 8 bases remained unmatched. The TCR originated in a man younger than 35 who received the YFV17D yellow fever vaccine. The J gene is TRBJ1-1, the V gene TRBV7-9; 7 positions match TRBD1. The source material was CD8+ T cells sorted from PBMCs, sampled on the day of the yellow fever booster vaccination. The CDR3 sequence: CASKTGIPAEAFF. The DNA for the CDR3 is TGTGCCAGCAAGACAGGGATCCCCGCTGAAGCTTTCTTT.